The 12 T cell receptor beta chains presented below share a single source sample, sequenced in a study of T cell clonotyping in hematopoietic cell transplantation. Produced via immunoSEQ multiplex PCR; TCRdb's table is partial and in-frame only. The sample includes roughly 30,000 clones, roughly 84% of them seen just once. Time point noted: recipient sample about 28 days before transplant, after cytoreduction. The sequencing used peripheral blood mononuclear cells, collected before stem cell transplant. These receptors were obtained from a man aged 35-49 years with acute myeloid leukemia. Some clones in this sample may be carry-over from other donors' samples.

The CDR3 sequence: CASSQGADTQYF. The DNA for the CDR3 is TGTGCCAGCAGCCAGGGAGCAGATACGCAGTATTTT. V usage is TRBV7-2 and J usage is TRBJ2-3; D is tentatively TRBD1 or TRBD2 (5 bases each). Germline loops: CDR1 SGHTA, CDR2 FQGNSA. The CDR3 runs to 12 residues. V was clipped by 5 bases and J by 4 bases, with 7 bases between them.

This clone occurred once. The chain combines TRBV6-5 with TRBJ2-7; D is perhaps TRBD2 (5 bases). Per germline, CDR1 MNHEY and CDR2 SVGAGI. V lost 10 bases, J lost 1 base, and 17 bases lay in between. The CDR3 is 14 residues long. DNA for the CDR3: TGTGCCACCACGTCCGGGATCGTATCCTACGAGCAGTACTTC. Amino acid sequence: CATTSGIVSYEQYF.

Only a few counts were recorded for this clone. The rearrangement joins TRBV6-5 to TRBJ1-5, with unresolved D. The CDR3 totals 15 residues. Germline CDR1 reads MNHEY; CDR2 reads SVGAGI. Trimming took off 6 bases at V and 1 base at J, with 13 bases between the two ends. The CDR3 spells CASRTAGASNQPQHF. The CDR3 bases are TGTGCCAGCAGAACGGCAGGAGCCAGCAATCAGCCCCAGCATTTT.

V is TRBV5-4 and J is TRBJ2-5; D possibly corresponds to TRBD2 (6 bases). Per the germline V gene, CDR1 is SGHNT and CDR2 is YYREEE (reference sequence). Trimming removed 3 bases at V and 2 bases at J, with 11 bases between. This CDR3 is built from 14 residues. The CDR3 loop is CASSWGEPQETQYF. DNA of the CDR3: TGTGCCAGCAGCTGGGGGGAACCTCAAGAGACCCAGTACTTC.

The chain has TRBV19 and TRBJ2-4, with 15 bases matching TRBD2. The CDR3 runs 18 residues. Trimming removed 5 bases from V and 6 bases from J; junction bases left unmatched: 11. Germline CDR1 reads LNHDA; CDR2 reads SQIVND (reference sequence). The CDR3 region is CASSENGLAGGPRNIQYF. CDR3 sequence (DNA): TGTGCCAGTAGTGAAAATGGACTAGCGGGGGGGCCAAGAAACATTCAGTACTTC.

The chain couples TRBV5-4 to TRBJ1-6; D not resolved. Trimming took off 4 bases at V and 2 bases at J, with 13 bases between the two ends. Germline loops: CDR1 SGHNT, CDR2 YYREEE (reference sequence). This CDR3 region has 16 residues. The CDR3 DNA reads TGTGCCAGCAGCCCCGGGTCTAGCACCTATAATTCACCCCTCCACTTT. Translating it yields CASSPGSSTYNSPLHF.

This clone was picked up one time. The chain is built from TRBV5-5 and TRBJ2-6; tentatively, D is TRBD2 (6 bases). The CDR3 consists of 15 residues. The germline V gene has CDR1 SGHKS and CDR2 YYEKEE (reference sequence). Trimming left V 2 bases short and J 2 bases short, with 8 bases between. CDR3 DNA sequence: TGTGCCAGCAGCTTCGGAGGGCCTGGGGCCAACGTCCTGACTTTC. Translation gives CASSFGGPGANVLTF.

This chain links TRBV5-1 with TRBJ2-5, with D perhaps TRBD2 (6 bases). CDR3 length: 17 residues. Looked up from germline, CDR1 is SGHRS and CDR2 is YFSETQ. V was trimmed by 0 bases and J by 0 bases, leaving 15 bases between them. The DNA for the CDR3 is TGCGCCAGCAGCTTGGGGGGGACTGCACTGTACCAAGAGACCCAGTACTTC. It codes for CASSLGGTALYQETQYF.

The chain recombines TRBV5-1 with TRBJ2-1, with 12 bases fitting TRBD2. This CDR3 is 15 amino acids long. Germline trimming cut 2 bases from V and 7 bases from J; bases unmatched to any gene: 4. The V gene's germline CDR1 is SGHRS and CDR2 YFSETQ. The CDR3 reads CASSLLAGGGNEQFF. The CDR3 coding sequence is TGCGCCAGCAGCTTACTAGCGGGAGGTGGAAATGAGCAGTTCTTC.

The rearrangement joins TRBV14 to TRBJ2-5; 9 bases are shared with TRBD1. Germline CDR1 SGHDN, CDR2 FVKESK. This CDR3 is 17 amino acids long. The junction had 9 bases not matched to a gene; V was cut back by 0 bases and J by 4 bases. Here the CDR3 DNA reads TGTGCCAGCAGCCAAGATCTCAGTGGGACAGGGAGAGAGACCCAGTACTTC. Its translation: CASSQDLSGTGRETQYF.

The gene calls are TRBV2 and TRBJ2-7, with D perhaps matching TRBD2 (6 bases). Germline V gene data show CDR1 as SNHLY and CDR2 as FYNNEI. This CDR3 region has 15 residues. V was clipped by 2 bases and J by 3 bases, with 14 bases between them. The CDR3 loop reads CASSESPGSGYEQYF. Written as DNA, the CDR3 is TGTGCCAGCAGTGAATCTCCCGGGAGTGGCTACGAGCAGTACTTC.

This clone was recorded once. V gene TRBV2 combines with J gene TRBJ1-4, with a tentative D call TRBD1 (5 bases). Per the germline V gene, CDR1 is SNHLY and CDR2 is FYNNEI. Trimming took 4 bases from V and 6 from J, leaving 15 bases between them. The CDR3 contains 15 residues. The CDR3 spells CASSVHGGPDEKLFF. DNA for the CDR3: TGTGCCAGCAGTGTTCACGGGGGTCCGGATGAAAAACTGTTTTTT.